This T cell receptor beta chain is drawn from a study of T-cell reconstitution after alpha-beta-depleted transplantation in children. Researchers prepared the TCRbeta library using unique molecular identifiers, the study reports. TCRdb itself ran the PCR reads through MiXCR, one entry per CDR3 protein. The sample has around 25,000 distinct CDR3 sequences, roughly a sixth seen once. General observations from the study: Counts and diversity of T cells one year after transplant came mostly from newly produced T cells.

This clonotype is labeled as medium-sized. The antigen is undetermined. Between the trimmed V and J ends, which lost 4 bases and 3 bases, there was a span of 10 bases. CDR1 and CDR2 from the germline V gene are SGHRS and YFSETQ. The CDR3 has 13 amino acids. This receptor was obtained from a male patient under 10 years old who had a stem cell transplant for acute lymphoblastic leukemia, so the T cells may come from the graft donor. The source material was PBMCs, mostly from graft donor cells, sampled 60 days after TCRalphabeta/CD19-depleted stem cell transplant. The chain carries TRBV5-1 and TRBJ1-1, with a weak D call TRBD1 (6 bases). The CDR3 DNA follows: TGCGCCAGCAGCACGGACAGATACACTGAAGCTTTCTTT. This gives the protein CASSTDRYTEAFF.